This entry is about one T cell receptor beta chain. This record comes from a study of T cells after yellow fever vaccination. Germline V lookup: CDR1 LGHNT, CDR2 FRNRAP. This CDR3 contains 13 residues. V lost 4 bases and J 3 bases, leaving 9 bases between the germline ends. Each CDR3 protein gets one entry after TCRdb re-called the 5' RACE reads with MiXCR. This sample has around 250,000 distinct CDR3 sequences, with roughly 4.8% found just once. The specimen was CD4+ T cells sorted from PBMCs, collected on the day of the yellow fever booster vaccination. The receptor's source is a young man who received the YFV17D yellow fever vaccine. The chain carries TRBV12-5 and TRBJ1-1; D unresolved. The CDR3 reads CASGSWSYTEAFF. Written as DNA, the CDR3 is TGTGCTAGTGGTTCTTGGTCCTACACTGAAGCTTTCTTT.